Shown below are 21 T cell receptor beta chains from a single sample sequenced in a study of blood T cells in healthy people across ages. The second PCR ran roughly 7 to 11 cycles with a sample-barcoded 5' primer and J-beta primers. TCRdb itself ran the 5' RACE reads through MiXCR, one entry per CDR3 protein. The data contain 1 million or so distinct CDR3 sequences, 20% to 25% of them singletons. These records were also assigned to another study, of T cells of mothers and their children.

The sample consisted of blood. These receptors all come from a girl between 2 and 10 years old in good health.

This clonotype has only a few counts. CDR3 region: CASKGSELFF. The DNA for the CDR3 is TGTGCCAGCAAAGGTTCGGAGCTGTTTTTT. The chain employs TRBV7-2 and TRBJ2-2, with unresolved D. V was pared by 7 bases and J by 10 bases, with 7 bases between. This CDR3 spans 10 amino acids. CDR1 and CDR2 (germline): SGHTA, FQGNSA. The variable domain in full, with the rest retrieved from reference TRBV7-2 and TRBJ2-2, is GAGVSQSPSNKVTEKGKDVELRCDPISGHTALYWYRQSLGQGLEFLIYFQGNSAPDKSGLPSDRFSAERTGGSVSTLTIQRTQQEDSAVYLCASKGSELFFGEGSRLTVL.

Only a few counts were recorded for this clonotype. J is TRBJ2-7 and V is TRBV19; tentatively, D is TRBD1 (6 bases). Trimming removed 1 base at V and 0 bases at J, with 10 bases between. The V gene's germline CDR1 is LNHDA and CDR2 SQIVND (reference sequence). The CDR3 totals 15 residues. DNA for the CDR3: TGTGCCAGTAGTATAGGAACAGGGCCCTCCTACGAGCAGTACTTC. As protein: CASSIGTGPSYEQYF.

The rearrangement uses TRBV21-1 and TRBJ1-2; the DNA was not compared with TRBD1, the D call given in the table. TRBV21-1 is a pseudogene segment. The CDR3 extends over 14 amino acids. The CDR3 reads CASSKTGLNYGYTF. CDR3 sequence (DNA): TGTGCCAGCAGTAAGACAGGCTTGAATTATGGCTACACCTTC.

This sequence joins TRBV20-1 and TRBJ2-1, with 12 bases identical to TRBD2. CDR1 is DFQATT and CDR2 is SNEGSKA in the germline V gene (reference sequence). The trim removed 4 bases at V and 8 bases at J, leaving 3 bases unmatched. This CDR3 has 13 amino acids. The CDR3 here is CSATLAGGHEQFF. The CDR3 coding sequence is TGCAGTGCTACTCTAGCGGGGGGGCATGAGCAGTTCTTC.

This clonotype showed up just a few times. The rearrangement uses TRBV28 and TRBJ1-2, with D possibly matching TRBD1 (6 bases). Germline loops: CDR1 MDHEN, CDR2 SYDVKM. This CDR3 has 12 amino acids. The ends were cut back, 9 bases at V and 4 bases at J, with 12 bases in the middle. The CDR3: CASHRVTYGYTF. The CDR3 DNA sequence: TGTGCCAGTCACAGGGTGACCTATGGCTACACCTTC.

This clonotype appeared a few times. The rearrangement uses TRBV6-5 and TRBJ2-1; D is unclear. With 6 bases removed from V and 13 bases from J, the gap between germline ends came to 4 bases. Germline-derived CDR1 and CDR2 are MNHEY and SVGAGI. There are 8 residues in the CDR3. The CDR3 region has the DNA TGTGCCAGCAGGTCCCAGTTCTTC. Residues: CASRSQFF.

The chain combines TRBV20-1 with TRBJ2-5, with a weak D call TRBD2 (7 bases). Trimming removed 2 bases at V and 9 bases at J, with 19 bases between. The length of the CDR3 is 14 residues. CDR1 and CDR2 (germline): DFQATT, SNEGSKA (reference sequence). CDR3: CSARRGEGQEAQYF. The CDR3 region has the DNA TGCAGTGCTAGAAGGGGGGAGGGCCAGGAGGCCCAGTACTTC.

The chain recombines TRBV14 with TRBJ2-5; maybe TRBD2 (5 bases). The germline gives CDR1 SGHDN, CDR2 FVKESK. The CDR3 is made up of 12 amino acids. Trimming took 3 bases from V and 3 from J, leaving 5 bases between them. CDR3 amino acids: CASSHGEETQYF. The CDR3 DNA sequence: TGTGCCAGCAGCCACGGGGAAGAGACCCAGTACTTC.

The chain recombines TRBV20-1 with TRBJ1-5; D unclear. The V end lost 5 bases, the J end lost 3 bases, and 11 bases lay between the germline ends. The CDR3 covers 13 residues. The germline V gene has CDR1 DFQATT and CDR2 SNEGSKA (reference sequence). In DNA form, the CDR3 reads TGCAGTGCTGGCGATGGGCCCAATCAGCCCCAGCATTTT. It codes for CSAGDGPNQPQHF.

This chain connects TRBV12-3 or TRBV12-4 to TRBJ2-7; 7 bases line up with TRBD2. The ends lost 5 bases at V and 1 base at J; junction bases unmatched: 5. This CDR3 comprises 14 residues. The CDR3 sequence is CASSGDYTSYEQYF. DNA of the CDR3: TGTGCCAGCAGTGGGGACTACACGTCCTACGAGCAGTACTTC.

V is TRBV5-1 and J is TRBJ2-5; no definite D call. The germline V gene has CDR1 SGHRS and CDR2 YFSETQ. Trimming pared 7 bases from V and 5 bases from J, leaving 9 bases between. The CDR3 is 11 amino acids. CDR3 residues: CASFSEETQYF. The CDR3 DNA reads TGCGCCAGCTTTAGTGAGGAGACCCAGTACTTC.

V usage is TRBV7-9 and J usage is TRBJ2-3; TRBD2 matches 8 bases. This CDR3 is built from 16 residues. The germline V gene has CDR1 SEHNR and CDR2 FQNEAQ (reference sequence). V shed 0 bases and J 5 bases; nucleotides not matched to a gene: 7. CDR3 sequence (DNA): TGTGCCAGCAGCTTAGCAACTAGCGGTGGAGTAGATACGCAGTATTTT. It translates to CASSLATSGGVDTQYF.

In this sample, this clonotype turned up many times. J is TRBJ2-2 and V is TRBV4-3; unclear D gene. This CDR3 region has 13 residues. CDR1 is LGHNA, CDR2 YSLEER, per germline. V shed 1 base and J shed 10 bases, with 10 bases lying between them. CDR3 loop: CASSQVGKEELFF. In DNA form, the CDR3 reads TGCGCCAGCAGCCAAGTGGGGAAAGAGGAGCTGTTTTTT.

This clonotype was observed a few times. The chain has TRBV7-3 and TRBJ2-5; D may be TRBD1 (5 bases). V was clipped by 6 bases and J by 1 base, with 24 bases between them. CDR1 is SGHTA, CDR2 FQGTGA, per germline. The CDR3 extends over 18 amino acids. DNA of the CDR3: TGTGCCAGCAGTATAGGGGTGTCTACCTCAAGTTTCCAAGAGACCCAGTACTTC. Residues: CASSIGVSTSSFQETQYF.

DNA for the CDR3: TGCAGTGCTAGCGGGATCTTATCGAAAGAGACCCAGTACTTC. This codes for CSASGILSKETQYF. The chain carries TRBV20-1 and TRBJ2-7; D may be TRBD2 (5 bases). The J call may be incorrect, as the DNA end agrees better with TRBJ2-5. This CDR3 region has 14 residues. Germline assignment: CDR1 DFQATT and CDR2 SNEGSKA (reference sequence).

The chain carries TRBV20-1 and TRBJ2-5, with D maybe TRBD2 (6 bases). The assigned J gene may be wrong: the sequence end matches TRBJ2-1 better. Germline V lookup: CDR1 DFQATT, CDR2 SNEGSKA (reference sequence). This CDR3 has 11 residues. Written as DNA, the CDR3 is TGCAGTGCAAATCTAGCGAATGAGCAGTTCTTC. Its translation is CSANLANEQFF.

This chain links TRBV28 with TRBJ2-7; D gene unclear. Germline V CDR1 and CDR2: MDHEN, SYDVKM. CDR3 length: 15 residues. The germline V and J ends were trimmed by 4 bases and 6 bases, with 19 bases remaining between them. The CDR3 protein is CASSSPRTPRSEQYF. CDR3 nucleotide sequence: TGTGCCAGCAGTTCCCCGCGGACCCCTCGTAGCGAGCAGTACTTC.

This clonotype was recorded once. The chain uses TRBV20-1 and TRBJ2-7, with D possibly TRBD2 on 6 matching bases. V lost 4 bases, J lost 3 bases, and 13 bases lay in between. The CDR3 loop spans 13 amino acids. Germline V gives CDR1 DFQATT, CDR2 SNEGSKA (reference sequence). CDR3: CSATSGRNYEQYF. As DNA, the CDR3 is TGCAGTGCTACTTCAGGGAGGAACTACGAGCAGTACTTC.

This clonotype was seen a handful of times. The chain recombines TRBV7-2 with TRBJ2-1; 7 bases agree with TRBD1. Germline V gene data show CDR1 as SGHTA and CDR2 as FQGNSA. This CDR3 spans 14 amino acids. V shed 4 bases and J 9 bases; nucleotides not matched to a gene: 9. The CDR3 coding sequence is TGTGCCAGCAGCTCCATGACAGGGTTAGGTGAGCAGTTCTTC. It is translated as CASSSMTGLGEQFF.

The gene calls are TRBV6-2 or TRBV6-3 and TRBJ2-4; D not resolved. Germline values: CDR1 MNHEY, CDR2 SVGEGT. Trimming pared 6 bases from V and 15 bases from J, leaving 21 bases between. The CDR3 consists of 13 residues. DNA of the CDR3: TGTGCCAGCAGAGAAGACCAGCCCTCGGGCCCGTACTTC. It translates to CASREDQPSGPYF.

This clonotype was counted at least ten times. This chain links TRBV7-9 with TRBJ1-1; maybe TRBD1 (5 bases). V was pared by 11 bases and J by 4 bases, with 11 bases between. The CDR3 is 11 amino acids. Looked up from germline, CDR1 is SEHNR and CDR2 is FQNEAQ (reference sequence). For the CDR3, the DNA is TGTGCCTCTCTTGGGGGCACTGAAGCTTTCTTT. Amino acid sequence: CASLGGTEAFF.